This T cell receptor beta chain was retrieved from a study of cytomegalovirus exposure and HLA in healthy donors. Study context: Unique TCRs from HLA-typed donors, 80 million to 100 million of them, were held in an early data release.

Amplification used 60 Vbeta primers and 13 Jbeta primers. Original handling: An analysis performed later counted roughly 79 million unique TCR beta chains (roughly 10 million of them shared). Sequencing used immunoSEQ multiplex PCR; TCRdb keeps in-frame clones, though not all of them. V and J calls and clone size follow that table, whereas D and trimming were derived from the DNA. The sample lists about 100,000 clones, around 84% occurring once. A note on this clone: Its specificity is not known.

Broader study findings: Later analysis found that TCR beta chains associated with HLA were more clonally expanded than other, equally common chains.

This TCR derives from a woman aged 18-29 years in good health and CMV-seronegative. Sequences were obtained from PBMCs.

CDR3 amino acids: CASSSGLAGGPQYF. CDR3 DNA sequence: TGCGCCAGCAGCTCGGGACTAGCGGGGGGGCCTCAGTACTTC. The V call is TRBV4-1, the J call TRBJ2-5, with TRBD2 matching 16 bases. CDR1 and CDR2 (germline): MGHRA, YSYEKL. V shed 5 bases, J shed 11 bases, and the junction held 5 bases outside the gene matches. The length of the CDR3 is 14 residues.